One and the same sample provided the 14 T cell receptor beta chains below, sequenced in a study of post-analysis software for immune sequencing data. Their cognate antigens are unknown. Broader study findings: Included in a set of about five TRBV segments more frequent in patients than controls were TRBV5-6, TRBV5-1 and TRBV20-1.

Presence of unique molecular identifiers characterized the TCR beta cDNA libraries. TCRdb recomputed calls from the PCR reads with MiXCR, one row per CDR3 protein. The table lists 600,000 to 750,000 distinct CDR3 sequences, 55% to 70% of them singletons. Sample: blood. These receptors all stem from a girl aged 2-10 years with multiple sclerosis.

A few counts support this clonotype. The J gene is TRBJ1-2, the V gene TRBV6-6, with D uncertain. V was clipped by 0 bases and J by 10 bases, with 15 bases between them. Per germline, CDR1 MNHNY and CDR2 SVGAGI (reference sequence). The CDR3 contains 14 residues. The CDR3 region has the DNA TGTGCCAGCAGTTACTCGTCGGGCGCGCCCGACTACACCTTC. Residues: CASSYSSGAPDYTF.

The chain joins TRBV20-1 to TRBJ1-2, with D perhaps TRBD1 (6 bases). CDR1 DFQATT and CDR2 SNEGSKA come from the germline V gene (reference sequence). Trimming shortened V by 0 bases and J by 6 bases, and 14 bases separated the two germline ends. This CDR3 is 14 amino acids long. The CDR3 DNA is TGCAGTGCTAGAGATGTCAGGGGCCTTGATGGCTACACCTTC. Amino acid sequence: CSARDVRGLDGYTF.

The chain recombines TRBV24-1 with TRBJ2-1; possibly TRBD1 or TRBD2 for D (5 bases each). This CDR3 has 19 residues. Trimming left V 5 bases short and J 3 bases short, with 25 bases between. Germline CDR1 is KGHDR and CDR2 is SFDVKD. The CDR3 spells CATSASTGIGRTNYNEQFF. The DNA of the CDR3 is TGTGCCACCAGTGCATCTACCGGGATTGGACGGACAAACTACAATGAGCAGTTCTTC.

This clonotype was seen a handful of times. The genes are TRBV7-2 and TRBJ2-1; TRBD2 matches at 7 bases. V shed 1 base, J shed 0 bases, and the junction held 6 bases outside the gene matches. This CDR3 comprises 17 residues. The V gene's germline CDR1 is SGHTA and CDR2 FQGNSA. Written as DNA, the CDR3 is TGTGCCAGCAGCTTAGGGCGAGCGGGGAGCTCCTACAATGAGCAGTTCTTC. This sequence encodes CASSLGRAGSSYNEQFF.

This clonotype appeared a few times. The V call is TRBV30, the J call TRBJ1-1; D not certain. V was trimmed by 1 base and J by 0 bases, leaving 6 bases between them. The CDR3 totals 13 residues. From germline, CDR1 is GTSNPN and CDR2 SVGIG (reference sequence). CDR3 loop: CAWSAQLNTEAFF. CDR3 sequence (DNA): TGTGCCTGGAGTGCACAGTTGAACACTGAAGCTTTCTTT.

The chain has TRBV20-1 and TRBJ2-7, with D possibly TRBD1 on 5 matching bases. CDR3 length: 13 residues. V was pared by 3 bases and J by 6 bases, with 15 bases between. Germline V gene data show CDR1 as DFQATT and CDR2 as SNEGSKA (reference sequence). CDR3 sequence (DNA): TGCAGTGCTAGGTTAGCAGGGAAGCGCGAGCAGTACTTC. It translates to CSARLAGKREQYF.

This chain joins TRBV12-3 or TRBV12-4 and TRBJ2-1; 10 bases match TRBD2. Unmatched junction bases numbered 6, after V lost 6 bases and J lost 7 bases. The CDR3 loop spans 14 amino acids. The CDR3 loop is CASSPATSGNEQFF. For the CDR3, the DNA is TGTGCCAGCAGCCCAGCGACTAGCGGGAATGAGCAGTTCTTC.

The CDR3 DNA is TGCAGCGTTGAAAAACAGTACAATGAGCAGTTCTTC. Translation: CSVEKQYNEQFF. The rearrangement joins TRBV29-1 to TRBJ2-1; D remains ambiguous. V was clipped by 2 bases and J by 4 bases, with 6 bases between them. Germline CDR1 and CDR2: SQVTM and ANQGSEA. This CDR3 is built from 12 residues.

The genes are TRBV7-3 and TRBJ2-1; TRBD2 matches 7 bases. Germline CDR1 SGHTA, CDR2 FQGTGA. This CDR3 has 17 amino acids. Trimming at V came to 6 bases and at J to 5 bases, leaving 16 bases not matched to a gene. The CDR3 sequence: CASSPPGKAGENNEQFF. The CDR3 DNA follows: TGTGCCAGCAGTCCACCCGGAAAGGCGGGAGAAAACAATGAGCAGTTCTTC.

This clonotype was seen a few times. The rearrangement links TRBV6-5 to TRBJ1-2, with unresolved D. Germline V CDR1 and CDR2: MNHEY, SVGAGI. The CDR3 runs to 14 residues. Trimming left V 5 bases short and J 6 bases short, with 16 bases between. CDR3 protein: CASSRGSGDDGYTF. CDR3 sequence (DNA): TGTGCCAGCAGTCGAGGGTCGGGAGACGATGGCTACACCTTC.

Comments on this clonotype: The junction departs from the called germline gene at one end, perhaps through a read error. V gene TRBV5-1 combines with J gene TRBJ2-3; D is possibly TRBD1 (5 bases). This CDR3 has 14 residues. The germline V gene encodes CDR1 SGHRS and CDR2 YFSETQ. CDR3 nucleotide sequence: TGTGCCAGCAGTTTGGGGCAGATCACAGATACGCAGTATTTT. It translates to CASSLGQITDTQYF.

The chain uses TRBV12-3 or TRBV12-4 and TRBJ1-2; D may be TRBD1 (5 bases). The CDR3 has 14 amino acids. The ends were cut back, 3 bases at V and 3 bases at J, with 11 bases in the middle. CDR3 coding DNA: TGTGCCAGCAGTTTTAACACGGGGGACTATGGCTACACCTTC. Protein product: CASSFNTGDYGYTF.

This chain uses TRBV19 with TRBJ2-4; 11 bases line up with TRBD2. This CDR3 is built from 18 residues. Germline CDR1 is LNHDA and CDR2 is SQIVND (reference sequence). The junction had 11 bases not matched to a gene; V was cut back by 4 bases and J by 3 bases. CDR3 region: CASSTQPTSGENKNIQYF. CDR3 DNA sequence: TGTGCCAGTAGTACCCAACCGACTAGCGGGGAGAACAAAAACATTCAGTACTTC.

This clonotype occurred once. Its ends do not fully match the called genes, so a read error is possible. The genes are TRBV7-7 and TRBJ2-3; TRBD1 matches at 8 bases. The CDR3 totals 15 residues. The germline gives CDR1 SSHAT, CDR2 FNYEAQ (reference sequence). The CDR3 DNA reads as TGTGCTAGCAGCTTGGGGGGACAGGCGGGCGATACGCAGTATTTT. It yields the protein CASSLGGQAGDTQYF.